These T cell receptor beta chains were read from a single sample in a study of identical twins. In TCRdb, the 5' RACE reads were re-called with MiXCR into one record per CDR3 protein. The table lists 640,000 or so distinct CDR3 sequences, 6.1% of them singletons. Material for sequencing was naive T cells sorted from blood. These receptors were obtained from a man aged 18 to 29 in good health. CDR3s include the opening cysteine and the closing phenylalanine or tryptophan. D genes are given only for firm matches. Only part of the rows carry a size: once, few, many, or a class if the clone is expanded.

size | D | J | V | CDR3 | DNA
many | TRBD1 | TRBJ2-3 | TRBV15 | CATSRSLSGTGTGTQYF | TGTGCCACCAGCAGATCCCTGTCCGGGACAGGGACGGGAACGCAGTATTTT
once | . | TRBJ1-4 | TRBV7-2 | CASSLGGGGGEKLFF | TGTGCCAGCAGCTTAGGAGGGGGTGGAGGCGAAAAACTGTTTTTT
. | . | TRBJ1-1 | TRBV11-2 | CASSFPLMDKGLYSQEAFF | TGTGCCAGCAGCTTCCCTTTAATGGACAAGGGTCTCTACTCACAAGAAGCTTTCTTT
many | . | TRBJ2-7 | TRBV12-3/TRBV12-4 | CASSPGLPYEQYF | TGTGCCAGCAGTCCCGGGCTCCCCTACGAGCAGTACTTC
many | . | TRBJ2-1 | TRBV29-1 | CSVEPGKQQFF | TGCAGCGTTGAACCCGGAAAACAGCAGTTCTTC
many | TRBD1 | TRBJ2-1 | TRBV7-9 | CASTLSRGQRSNEQFF | TGTGCCAGCACCCTAAGTCGGGGACAGAGATCCAATGAGCAGTTCTTC
few | . | TRBJ1-2 | TRBV5-1 | CASSATGGADGYTF | TGCGCCAGCAGCGCCACGGGGGGGGCGGATGGCTACACCTTC
many | . | TRBJ2-7 | TRBV5-1 | CASSRRPERSYEQYF | TGCGCCAGCAGCCGTCGACCAGAGAGGTCCTACGAGCAGTACTTC
few | . | TRBJ1-1 | TRBV20-1 | CSARDAVNTEAFF | TGCAGTGCTAGAGACGCGGTGAACACTGAAGCTTTCTTT
many | TRBD2 | TRBJ2-2 | TRBV12-3/TRBV12-4 | CASSSWLAGGADTGELFF | TGTGCCAGCAGCTCTTGGCTAGCGGGAGGGGCGGACACCGGGGAGCTGTTTTTT
many | TRBD2 | TRBJ2-6 | TRBV6-1 | CASSPNLGLAGANVLTF | TGTGCCAGCAGTCCCAACCTGGGACTAGCTGGGGCCAACGTCCTGACTTTC
few | . | TRBJ1-2 | TRBV6-9 | CASSYEQAIGYTF | TGTGCCAGCAGTTATGAACAGGCTATCGGCTACACCTTC
. | . | TRBJ1-1 | TRBV18 | CASSPNSGFPEAFF | TGTGCCAGCTCACCAAATTCGGGCTTCCCTGAAGCTTTCTTT
many | TRBD1 | TRBJ2-1 | TRBV15 | CATSRQGLRVNNEQFF | TGTGCCACCAGCCGACAGGGGTTACGAGTGAACAATGAGCAGTTCTTC
. | TRBD2 | TRBJ2-3 | TRBV10-3 | CAISSSGSGTDTQYF | TGTGCCATCAGTTCTAGCGGGAGCGGTACAGATACGCAGTATTTT
. | TRBD1 | TRBJ1-1 | TRBV29-1 | CSVAQGGQGVEAFF | TGCAGCGTTGCTCAAGGGGGACAGGGGGTTGAAGCTTTCTTT
many | . | TRBJ2-7 | TRBV12-3/TRBV12-4 | CASSSRDEQYF | TGTGCCAGCAGTTCCCGGGACGAGCAGTACTTC
many | . | TRBJ2-3 | TRBV20-1 | CSAPSGNTDTQYF | TGCAGTGCCCCCTCCGGGAACACAGATACGCAGTATTTT
many | . | TRBJ1-5 | TRBV21-1 | CASSLPGGDRAQPQHF | TGTGCCAGCAGCTTACCGGGGGGGGACAGGGCCCAGCCCCAGCATTTT
few | TRBD1 | TRBJ1-1 | TRBV7-9 | CASSSPGGLITEAFF | TGTGCCAGCAGCTCCCCAGGGGGCCTAATCACTGAAGCTTTCTTT
. | . | TRBJ2-3 | TRBV29-1 | CSATVGPGDTQYF | TGCAGCGCGACGGTCGGCCCCGGGGATACGCAGTATTTT
many | . | TRBJ2-1 | TRBV6-4 | CASSDPSYNEQFF | TGTGCCAGCAGTGACCCCTCCTACAATGAGCAGTTCTTC
many | . | TRBJ2-2 | TRBV7-9 | CASSLAKRAGELFF | TGTGCCAGCAGCTTAGCGAAACGTGCCGGGGAGCTGTTTTTT
many | TRBD2 | TRBJ2-2 | TRBV12-3/TRBV12-4 | CASSFTSGVAGELFF | TGTGCCAGCAGTTTCACTAGCGGGGTGGCCGGGGAGCTGTTTTTT
many | TRBD2 | TRBJ2-1 | TRBV4-2 | CASSHERGYEQFF | TGTGCCAGCAGCCACGAGCGGGGTTACGAGCAGTTCTTC
. | TRBD2 | TRBJ2-2 | TRBV6-1 | CASRPSGPNTGELFF | TGTGCCAGCAGACCTAGCGGACCGAACACCGGGGAGCTGTTTTTT
few | TRBD2 | TRBJ2-7 | TRBV11-1 | CASSLGSGSGLAGGPGEQYF | TGTGCCAGCAGCTTAGGTTCCGGCAGTGGACTAGCGGGAGGGCCGGGGGAGCAGTACTTC
many | . | TRBJ1-1 | TRBV5-1 | CASSLGGAPNTEAFF | TGCGCCAGCAGCTTGGGTGGGGCCCCGAACACTGAAGCTTTCTTT
many | TRBD2 | TRBJ2-3 | TRBV5-1 | CASSRRETDTQYF | TGCGCCAGCAGCAGGCGGGAGACAGATACGCAGTATTTT
many | . | TRBJ2-5 | TRBV15 | CATSREAASQETQYF | TGTGCCACCAGCAGAGAAGCAGCTAGCCAAGAGACCCAGTACTTC
. | TRBD2 | TRBJ2-1 | TRBV5-5 | CASSSPWTSRNEQFF | TGTGCCAGCAGCTCCCCGTGGACTAGCCGCAATGAGCAGTTCTTC
many | . | TRBJ1-2 | TRBV5-1 | CASSLGTEGVYTF | TGCGCCAGCAGCTTGGGGACAGAAGGGGTCTACACCTTC
many | . | TRBJ2-2 | TRBV5-1 | CASSLDALIGELFF | TGCGCCAGCAGCTTGGACGCTTTAATCGGGGAGCTGTTTTTT
. | TRBD2 | TRBJ2-1 | TRBV27 | CASRSGTSGSKFF | TGTGCCAGCAGGTCCGGGACTAGCGGGAGTAAGTTCTTC
many | TRBD2 | TRBJ2-3 | TRBV20-1 | CSARALGLAATDTQYF | TGCAGTGCTAGAGCCCTGGGACTAGCGGCCACAGATACGCAGTATTTT
. | TRBD1 | TRBJ1-2 | TRBV20-1 | CSALKPGQGAGGYTF | TGCAGTGCTCTGAAACCGGGACAGGGGGCCGGTGGCTACACCTTC
many | . | TRBJ2-1 | TRBV11-1 | CASSLGSGYNEQFF | TGTGCCAGCAGCTTAGGATCAGGGTACAATGAGCAGTTCTTC
few | TRBD1 | TRBJ2-6 | TRBV12-3/TRBV12-4 | CASSLGQGINVLTF | TGTGCCAGCAGTTTAGGACAGGGTATCAACGTCCTGACTTTC
. | TRBD2 | TRBJ2-3 | TRBV20-1 | CSAKVASGSWDTQYF | TGCAGTGCTAAGGTCGCTAGCGGGAGTTGGGATACGCAGTATTTT
many | TRBD1 | TRBJ2-7 | TRBV20-1 | CSAPGQGYEQYF | TGCAGTGCTCCGGGACAGGGGTACGAGCAGTACTTC
few | . | TRBJ2-1 | TRBV10-3 | CAISDGGPTRAADSYNEQFF | TGTGCCATCAGTGATGGGGGCCCCACCAGGGCAGCGGACTCCTACAATGAGCAGTTCTTC
. | . | TRBJ2-1 | TRBV10-3 | CAIADSSNEQFF | TGTGCCATCGCGGACAGTTCTAATGAGCAGTTCTTC
many | . | TRBJ2-3 | TRBV12-3/TRBV12-4 | CASSLRDTQYF | TGCGCCAGCAGCTTGAGGGATACGCAGTATTTT
many | TRBD2 | TRBJ2-1 | TRBV10-2 | CASSDSGGAYNEQFF | TGCGCCAGCAGTGACTCGGGGGGGGCCTACAATGAGCAGTTCTTC
. | TRBD2 | TRBJ2-5 | TRBV3-1 | CASSQAERDHGTQYF | TGTGCCAGCAGCCAAGCGGAGCGGGACCACGGTACCCAGTACTTC
few | . | TRBJ1-1 | TRBV7-8 | CASTAQRGGNTEAFF | TGTGCCAGCACCGCGCAGAGGGGGGGGAACACTGAAGCTTTCTTT
few | TRBD1 | TRBJ2-1 | TRBV24-1 | CATSNAFRGQGISGLSREQFF | TGTGCCACCAGTAATGCCTTTAGGGGACAGGGTATATCCGGGCTCTCAAGGGAGCAGTTCTTC
many | TRBD1 | TRBJ1-5 | TRBV10-3 | CAIRGQGTNQPQHF | TGTGCCATCAGAGGACAGGGTACGAATCAGCCCCAGCATTTT
many | . | TRBJ1-1 | TRBV12-3/TRBV12-4 | CASSSFPGATEAFF | TGTGCCAGCAGTTCTTTCCCGGGGGCCACTGAAGCTTTCTTT
few | . | TRBJ2-3 | TRBV7-9 | CANGLGTDTQYF | TGTGCCAATGGACTGGGCACAGATACGCAGTATTTT
few | TRBD2 | TRBJ2-4 | TRBV5-6 | CASSWGLAGKNIQYF | TGTGCCAGCAGCTGGGGACTAGCGGGCAAAAACATTCAGTACTTC
many | . | TRBJ2-1 | TRBV5-1 | CASSPTTDLSYNEQFF | TGCGCCAGCAGCCCCACGACAGATTTGTCCTACAATGAGCAGTTCTTC
few | . | TRBJ2-1 | TRBV9 | CASSADRDSSYNEQFF | TGTGCCAGCAGTGCCGACCGGGACTCATCCTACAATGAGCAGTTCTTC
many | TRBD1 | TRBJ2-1 | TRBV20-1 | CSATNYRGLDDEQFF | TGCAGTGCTACCAACTACAGGGGGCTGGACGATGAGCAGTTCTTC
many | . | TRBJ2-5 | TRBV10-3 | CAISESGAGAQETQYF | TGTGCCATCAGTGAGTCGGGGGCAGGGGCGCAAGAGACCCAGTACTTC
many | TRBD2 | TRBJ2-1 | TRBV20-1 | CSARIISGSSYNEQFF | TGCAGTGCTAGAATTATTAGCGGGAGCTCCTACAATGAGCAGTTCTTC
. | TRBD2 | TRBJ2-2 | TRBV20-1 | CSAREYRLAGEFGAGELFF | TGCAGTGCTAGAGAGTATCGGCTAGCGGGAGAATTTGGGGCAGGGGAGCTGTTTTTT
few | . | TRBJ2-6 | TRBV5-6 | CASSFYRAAGANVLTF | TGTGCCAGCAGCTTTTACAGGGCAGCCGGGGCCAACGTCCTGACTTTC
few | . | TRBJ2-5 | TRBV11-3 | CASSLSGAQQETQYF | TGTGCCAGCAGCTTAAGTGGGGCCCAACAAGAGACCCAGTACTTC